The subject of this entry is one T cell receptor (beta chain). Its cognate antigen is unknown. The protocol was immunoSEQ multiplex PCR, while the TCRdb copy is restricted to in-frame clones and leaves out a portion. Found here are some 100,000 clones, roughly nine tenths of them singletons; the top ten hold 0.9% to 1%. This specimen comes from a study of graft-versus-host responses after intestinal transplantation. Turning to the study itself: Multivisceral, liver-intestinal, or isolated intestinal grafts went to recipients. Induction using anti-thymocyte globulin, followed by tacrolimus and steroids for 2 to 4 years, was given to all recipients.

Study results and limitations: The authors found GvH clones in recipient marrow, some appearing first in ileum or blood. When patients had graft-donor T cell macrochimerism, their allografts held high graft-versus-host to host-versus-graft clonal ratios.

This clonotype was sampled from a human donor who was the organ donor for an intestinal transplant. Sequences were derived from unstimulated CD4+ T cells sorted from spleen or lymph node cells, sampled before transplant.

CDR3 coding DNA: TGTGCCTGGAGTAGGGGAGGGCAAGAGACCCAGTACTTC. Its translation is CAWSRGGQETQYF. This chain connects TRBV30 to TRBJ2-5; 7 bases map to TRBD2. Germline-derived CDR1 and CDR2 are GTSNPN and SVGIG (reference sequence). This CDR3 has 13 residues. V gave up 2 bases and J gave up 2 bases; unmatched junction bases: 2.